These 23 T cell receptor beta chains were sequenced from one sample in a study of T cell repertoires in cytomegalovirus infection. Antigens for these TCRs are unknown. From the reads, TCRdb called clonotypes with MiXCR, one entry per CDR3 protein. The sample shows hundreds of thousands of distinct CDR3 sequences, around 30% of them seen only once. The specimen was cultured PBMCs, collected from culture after CMV antigen stimulation. The receptors shown here come from a human donor in good health (CMV status not recorded). Some clones in this sample may be carry-over from other donors' samples.

The chain has TRBV7-9 and TRBJ1-2; D gene unclear. Per the germline V gene, CDR1 is SEHNR and CDR2 is FQNEAQ (reference sequence). V dropped 5 bases and J dropped 8 bases, with 9 bases sitting between them. The CDR3 length is 11 residues. Here the CDR3 DNA reads TGTGCCAGCAGCCCCACCAACGGCTACACCTTC. It specifies CASSPTNGYTF.

The chain has TRBV6-6 and TRBJ2-3; 7 bases are a match to TRBD1. V was pared by 2 bases and J by 0 bases, with 2 bases of the junction left unmatched. The CDR3 runs 15 residues. CDR1 and CDR2 from the germline V gene are MNHNY and SVGAGI (reference sequence). This chain's CDR3 is CASSYTQGSTDTQYF. In DNA form, the CDR3 reads TGTGCCAGCAGTTACACACAGGGGAGCACAGATACGCAGTATTTT.

This sequence joins TRBV7-2 and TRBJ2-7; 12 bases are shared with TRBD2. The CDR3 covers 15 residues. With 4 bases clipped from V and 1 base from J, the junction kept 2 bases outside the gene matches. CDR1 and CDR2 from the germline V gene are SGHTA and FQGNSA. The CDR3 nucleotides are TGTGCCAGCAGCTGGGGACTAGCGGGTTCCTACGAGCAGTACTTC. Translated: CASSWGLAGSYEQYF.

This clonotype was detected only once. Since no conserved phenylalanine or tryptophan closes the CDR3, a read error is the likely cause. This sequence joins TRBV27 and TRBJ1-1; 8 nucleotides match TRBD1. The germline V gene encodes CDR1 MNHEY and CDR2 SMNVEV (reference sequence). CDR3 length: 13 amino acids. With 6 bases clipped from V and 5 bases from J, the junction kept 5 bases outside the gene matches. In DNA form, the CDR3 reads TGTGCCAGCAGCCACAGGGGGTCGACTGAAGCTTTCTCT. It translates to CASSHRGSTEAFS.

The rearrangement joins TRBV27 to TRBJ1-2; 7 bases are shared with TRBD1. Germline CDR1 MNHEY, CDR2 SMNVEV (reference sequence). V was clipped by 7 bases and J by 6 bases; unmatched bases: 11. The CDR3 length is 14 residues. The CDR3 sequence: CASKTTTGTHGYTF. DNA of the CDR3: TGTGCCAGCAAAACGACGACAGGGACACATGGCTACACCTTC.

The CDR3: CASSHPPTSGLYNEQFF. CDR3 DNA sequence: TGTGCCAGCAGCCACCCCCCGACTAGCGGGCTTTACAATGAGCAGTTCTTC. This sequence joins TRBV11-2 and TRBJ2-1, with 10 bases aligning to TRBD2. Losses at the gene ends were 5 bases for V and 4 bases for J; bases not matched to a gene: 11. CDR1 is SGHAT, CDR2 FQNNGV, per germline. The CDR3 length is 17 residues.

This clonotype was found a few times. The J gene is TRBJ2-5, the V gene TRBV7-8; TRBD2 is a possible D gene (6 bases). This CDR3 comprises 15 residues. Germline assignment: CDR1 SGHVS and CDR2 FQNEAQ. Trimming stripped 0 bases from V and 2 bases from J, with 10 bases between. CDR3 in DNA: TGTGCCAGCAGCTTAGCCCGGGACTTTCAAGAGACCCAGTACTTC. Protein product: CASSLARDFQETQYF.

V and J are TRBV4-1 and TRBJ2-5, with D tentatively TRBD2 (5 bases). Between the trimmed V and J ends, which lost 3 bases and 1 base, there was a span of 15 bases. Germline assignment: CDR1 MGHRA and CDR2 YSYEKL. The CDR3 is 16 amino acids. The DNA for the CDR3 is TGCGCCAGCAGCCAGAGGGTGGCCCTAGCCCAAGAGACCCAGTACTTC. This gives the protein CASSQRVALAQETQYF.

In this sample, this clonotype turned up a few times. The V gene is TRBV7-8, the J gene TRBJ2-5; possibly TRBD1 for D (8 bases). CDR1 SGHVS and CDR2 FQNEAQ come from the germline V gene. V lost 0 bases, J lost 9 bases, and 14 bases lay in between. CDR3 length equals 14 residues. The CDR3 region has the DNA TGTGCCAGCAGCTTAGCCGTACAGGGGGGGGCCCAGTACTTC. Translation gives CASSLAVQGGAQYF.

This clonotype was seen only a few times. The chain has TRBV6-2 or TRBV6-3 and TRBJ2-1; 9 nucleotides align to TRBD2. The CDR3 length is 15 residues. From germline, CDR1 is MNHEY and CDR2 SVGEGT. Trimming cost V 7 bases and J 4 bases; bases outside gene matches: 8. CDR3 region: CASNGVSGRYNEQFF. CDR3 nucleotide sequence: TGTGCCAGCAACGGGGTTAGCGGGAGATACAATGAGCAGTTCTTC.

The V and J genes are TRBV28 and TRBJ1-1; no clear D gene. V was trimmed by 5 bases and J by 5 bases, leaving 15 bases between them. The CDR3 consists of 14 residues. CDR1 and CDR2 (germline): MDHEN, SYDVKM. CDR3 amino acids: CASSPPSAVTEAFF. Written as DNA, the CDR3 is TGTGCCAGCAGTCCCCCTTCGGCCGTAACTGAAGCTTTCTTT.

The rearrangement links TRBV7-2 to TRBJ1-4; 7 positions agree with TRBD1. Germline V CDR1 and CDR2: SGHTA, FQGNSA. This CDR3 has 17 residues. V lost 1 base and J lost 8; bases outside the gene matches: 13. CDR3 residues: CASSLDGVGQPREKLFF. DNA for the CDR3: TGTGCCAGCAGCTTAGATGGGGTGGGACAGCCAAGGGAAAAACTGTTTTTT.

The rearrangement links TRBV7-2 to TRBJ1-2; D not certain. Trimming pared 8 bases from V and 3 bases from J, leaving 19 bases between. Germline lookup yields CDR1 SGHTA and CDR2 FQGNSA. The CDR3 loop spans 15 amino acids. The CDR3 loop is CASYPLERNYYGYTF. The CDR3 region has the DNA TGTGCCAGCTACCCACTCGAACGGAACTACTATGGCTACACCTTC.

This clonotype was observed at least ten times. The chain is built from TRBV7-8 and TRBJ1-6; perhaps TRBD1 as D (6 bases). The CDR3 totals 16 residues. V shed 1 base and J shed 7 bases, with 14 bases lying between them. Looked up from germline, CDR1 is SGHVS and CDR2 is FQNEAQ. The CDR3 spells CASSLGTDLGNSPLHF. Here the CDR3 DNA reads TGTGCCAGCAGCTTAGGGACAGATCTAGGGAATTCACCCCTCCACTTT.

This sequence joins TRBV6-1 and TRBJ2-3; 9 bases are shared with TRBD2. Germline V gene sequence: CDR1 MNHNS, CDR2 SASEGT. After removal of 6 bases from V and 5 bases from J, the junction contained 15 bases not matched to a gene. The CDR3 is 17 amino acids. The CDR3 DNA follows: TGTGCCAGCAGCCTTTCGCTAGTAGCGGGAGCTGTAGATACGCAGTATTTT. This codes for CASSLSLVAGAVDTQYF.

This chain joins TRBV6-2 or TRBV6-3 and TRBJ2-1; 7 bases line up with TRBD2. This CDR3 region has 15 residues. V lost 7 bases to trimming and J lost 6 bases; unmatched junction nucleotides: 12. Germline CDR1 is MNHEY and CDR2 is SVGEGT. CDR3 region: CASTGGRAPPNEQFF. The CDR3 nucleotides read TGTGCCAGCACCGGCGGGAGAGCCCCACCCAATGAGCAGTTCTTC.

The chain uses TRBV4-1 and TRBJ1-1; 7 bases align to TRBD1. The CDR3 covers 18 residues. CDR1 and CDR2 from the germline V gene are MGHRA and YSYEKL. The V and J ends lost 1 base and 1 base, in that order; junction bases with no gene match: 12. This CDR3 reads CASSQGGAYRGRNTEAFF. CDR3 sequence (DNA): TGCGCCAGCAGCCAAGGGGGGGCCTACAGGGGCCGGAACACTGAAGCTTTCTTT.

This clonotype turned up a few times. J is TRBJ2-3 and V is TRBV7-3; D perhaps matches TRBD2 (6 bases). V lost 1 base, J lost 1 base, and 12 bases lay in between. The CDR3 spans 16 residues. Germline V CDR1 and CDR2: SGHTA, FQGTGA. CDR3 nucleotide sequence: TGTGCCAGCAGCTTAAGACCCCGCGGGGGCACAGATACGCAGTATTTT. Translated, it gives CASSLRPRGGTDTQYF.

This chain joins TRBV7-2 and TRBJ2-3, with TRBD2 matching 10 bases. This CDR3 contains 16 residues. Germline lookup yields CDR1 SGHTA and CDR2 FQGNSA. V was clipped by 5 bases and J by 4 bases; unmatched bases: 9. CDR3 coding DNA: TGTGCCAGCAGCCCTAGTCTAGCGGGAGCTGCAGATACGCAGTATTTT. Amino acid sequence: CASSPSLAGAADTQYF.

The V call is TRBV7-6, the J call TRBJ2-1; possibly TRBD1 for D (6 bases). This CDR3 comprises 14 residues. Trimming removed 4 bases from V and 6 bases from J, with 13 bases in between. Germline V lookup: CDR1 SGHVS, CDR2 FNYEAQ. The CDR3 nucleotides are TGTGCCAGCAGCTCTACACAGGGCGGCAATGAGCAGTTCTTC. Encoded protein: CASSSTQGGNEQFF. The variable domain in full, completed from reference TRBV7-6 and TRBJ2-1, reads GAGVSQSPRYKVTKRGQDVALRCDPISGHVSLYWYRQALGQGPEFLTYFNYEAQQDKSGLPNDRFSAERPEGSISTLTIQRTEQRDSAMYRCASSSTQGGNEQFFGPGTRLTVL.

The chain combines TRBV12-3 or TRBV12-4 with TRBJ2-1; D is possibly TRBD1 (6 bases). V dropped 6 bases and J dropped 5 bases, with 8 bases sitting between them. The CDR3 contains 12 residues. The CDR3 sequence is CASRGDNNEQFF. The CDR3 DNA sequence: TGTGCCAGCAGAGGGGACAACAATGAGCAGTTCTTC.

This clonotype was found a few times. The chain has TRBV2 and TRBJ2-7, with 7 positions matching TRBD1. Germline V lookup: CDR1 SNHLY, CDR2 FYNNEI. The CDR3 is made up of 13 amino acids. Trimming at V came to 6 bases and at J to 0 bases, leaving 2 bases not matched to a gene. As DNA, the CDR3 is TGTGCCAGCAGAGACAGGGTCTCCTACGAGCAGTACGTC. It specifies CASRDRVSYEQYV.

The CDR3 DNA reads as TGCGCCAGCAGTCGGGACTTTACAGAAGAGACCCAGTACTTC. Translated: CASSRDFTEETQYF. The chain combines TRBV5-1 with TRBJ2-5, with D possibly matching TRBD2 (6 bases). The germline V gene has CDR1 SGHRS and CDR2 YFSETQ. Trimming left V 5 bases short and J 3 bases short, with 14 bases between. The CDR3 loop spans 14 amino acids.